This is a list of T cell receptor beta chains from one sample in a study of CD8+CD57+ T cells in acquired aplastic anemia. TCRdb independently ran MiXCR on the reads; one entry per CDR3 protein. The repertoire includes hundreds of thousands of distinct CDR3 sequences, just under 70% of them detected once, and 3% to 5% sits in the top ten. Sequencing input: sorted CD4+, CD8+, or CD8+CD57+ T cells (not recorded which) from PBMCs. Receptors originate from a human donor in good health, serving as a control. CDR3s include the opening cysteine and the closing phenylalanine or tryptophan. The order of the fields is J gene, D gene, clone size, V gene, CDR3 protein, CDR3 DNA. The D gene is left open where the match is weak. Some rows mark clone size as missing; the rest say once, few, many or name a class of expanded clone.

>TRBJ1-2|.|many|TRBV11-2
CASSLRAGVYGYTF
TGTGCCAGCAGCTTACGGGCAGGGGTCTATGGCTACACCTTC
>TRBJ2-7|.|.|TRBV10-3
CAISPGAGEQYF
TGTGCCATCAGTCCCGGGGCTGGGGAGCAGTACTTC
>TRBJ2-3|TRBD2|many|TRBV4-3
CASSQSGGTQYF
TGCGCCAGCAGCCAAAGCGGGGGAACGCAGTATTTT
>TRBJ2-2|.|.|TRBV5-1
CASSPSQGPRELFF
TGTGCCAGCAGCCCTAGCCAGGGACCCCGGGAGCTGTTTTTT
>TRBJ2-7|TRBD2|.|TRBV7-2
CASSLDVAGGLYEQYF
TGTGCCAGCAGCTTAGATGTAGCGGGGGGGCTGTACGAGCAGTACTTC
>TRBJ1-2|.|.|TRBV5-1
CASSFLRQETGYTF
TGCGCCAGCAGCTTCCTACGCCAAGAGACTGGCTACACCTTC
>TRBJ2-7|.|.|TRBV4-1
CASSQANIGMGEQYF
TGCGCCAGCAGCCAAGCAAACATCGGGATGGGAGAGCAGTACTTC
>TRBJ1-6|.|.|TRBV19
CASSIEYQPLHF
TGTGCCAGTAGTATAGAGTATCAGCCCCTCCACTTT
>TRBJ2-1|TRBD2|.|TRBV11-1
CASSKQGLAGDYNEQFF
TGTGCCAGCAGCAAACAGGGACTAGCGGGGGACTACAATGAGCAGTTCTTC
>TRBJ1-5|TRBD1|few|TRBV4-3
CASSQHFRGGGPQHF
TGCGCCAGCAGCCAACATTTCAGGGGGGGGGGGCCCCAGCATTTT
>TRBJ1-1|.|.|TRBV9
CASSVGTLSSDNF
TGTGCCAGCAGCGTAGGCACCCTCAGCTCCGACAATTTT
>TRBJ2-5|TRBD2|many|TRBV20-1
CSASNPLAGGQETQYF
TGCAGTGCTAGCAACCCCCTAGCGGGGGGCCAAGAGACCCAGTACTTC
>TRBJ1-1|.|many|TRBV7-2
CASSLGGMNTEAFF
TGTGCCAGCAGCCTAGGTGGAATGAACACTGAAGCTTTCTTT
>TRBJ2-2|.|.|TRBV2
CASSGGGGTASGELFF
TGTGCCAGCAGTGGAGGCGGGGGGACAGCCAGCGGGGAGCTGTTTTTT
>TRBJ1-2|.|.|TRBV7-2
CASSLVGAGTMGTF
.
>TRBJ2-5|.|.|TRBV12-3/TRBV12-4
CASSVGKGEETQYF
TGTGCCAGCAGTGTGGGGAAAGGGGAAGAGACCCAGTACTTC
>TRBJ1-2|.|.|TRBV2
CASSRSETYGYTF
TGTGCCAGCAGTCGTAGTGAGACCTATGGCTACACCTTC
>TRBJ2-7|.|.|TRBV20-1
CSARDTDMEQYF
TGCAGTGCTAGAGATACCGACATGGAACAGTACTTC
>TRBJ1-2|.|.|TRBV9
CASSLVGDRGYTF
TGTGCCAGCAGCTTAGTAGGGGATCGTGGCTACACCTTC
>TRBJ1-1|.|.|TRBV11-2
CASSLEVAAEAFF
TGTGCCAGCAGCTTAGAAGTGGCCGCTGAAGCTTTCTTT
>TRBJ2-3|.|.|TRBV7-2
CASSPTSDRDTQYF
TGTGCCAGCAGCCCAACGTCCGATCGGGATACGCAGTATTTT
>TRBJ2-7|.|.|TRBV7-2
CASSLASRGNAVQEQYF
TGTGCCAGCAGCTTAGCTTCGAGAGGGAACGCTGTCCAGGAGCAGTACTTC
>TRBJ2-5|.|.|TRBV2
CASTSALWDTAPYF
TGTGCCAGCACCTCCGCTCTGTGGGACACTGCCCCTTACTTC
>TRBJ1-6|.|.|TRBV5-1
CASRRESYEQPLHF
TGCGCCAGCAGAAGAGAAAGCTACGAGCAACCCCTCCACTTT
>TRBJ2-7|.|.|TRBV4-2
CASSHNTGNEQYF
TGTGCCAGCAGCCATAATACGGGAAACGAGCAGTACTTC
>TRBJ1-1|.|many|TRBV4-3
CASSHGRTPNTEAFF
TGCGCCAGCAGCCACGGACGGACACCGAACACTGAAGCTTTCTTT
>TRBJ2-3|.|.|TRBV6-1
CASSGFERSTDTQYF
TGTGCCAGCAGTGGGTTCGAAAGAAGCACAGATACGCAGTATTTC
>TRBJ1-6|TRBD1|many|TRBV12-3/TRBV12-4
CASTEDRLNSPLHF
TGTGCCAGCACCGAGGACAGGCTTAATTCACCCCTCCACTTT
>TRBJ2-5|.|few|TRBV12-5
CASGLGETQYF
TGTGCTAGTGGTTTAGGGGAGACCCAGTACTTC
>TRBJ2-5|.|.|TRBV7-2
CASSQVSRAYEAQYF
TGCGCCAGCAGCCAAGTATCTAGGGCCTACGAGGCCCAGTACTTC
>TRBJ2-1|.|.|TRBV6-2/TRBV6-3
CASSYSRGVGEQFF
TGTGCCAGCAGTTACTCTAGGGGGGTGGGTGAGCAGTTCTTC
>TRBJ2-1|.|once|TRBV2
CASTRGRGNEQFF
TGTGCCAGCACTAGGGGACGGGGCAATGAGCAGTTCTTC
>TRBJ2-5|TRBD2|.|TRBV29-1
CSVEVLAGLTETQYF
TGCAGCGTTGAAGTCTTAGCGGGTTTAACGGAGACCCAGTACTTC
>TRBJ2-3|TRBD1|.|TRBV10-3
CAINRERQGDTPYF
TGTGCCATCAACAGGGAAAGGCAGGGGGATACGCCTTACTTT
>TRBJ1-6|.|.|TRBV2
CASREGARLYGPIFF
TGTGCCAGCAGGGAGGGAGCAAGGCTATATGGACCCATCTTCTTT
>TRBJ2-7|.|.|TRBV5-4
CASSWGGEGGYREQYF
TGTGCCAGCAGCTGGGGAGGCGAGGGGGGGTATCGCGAGCAGTACTTC